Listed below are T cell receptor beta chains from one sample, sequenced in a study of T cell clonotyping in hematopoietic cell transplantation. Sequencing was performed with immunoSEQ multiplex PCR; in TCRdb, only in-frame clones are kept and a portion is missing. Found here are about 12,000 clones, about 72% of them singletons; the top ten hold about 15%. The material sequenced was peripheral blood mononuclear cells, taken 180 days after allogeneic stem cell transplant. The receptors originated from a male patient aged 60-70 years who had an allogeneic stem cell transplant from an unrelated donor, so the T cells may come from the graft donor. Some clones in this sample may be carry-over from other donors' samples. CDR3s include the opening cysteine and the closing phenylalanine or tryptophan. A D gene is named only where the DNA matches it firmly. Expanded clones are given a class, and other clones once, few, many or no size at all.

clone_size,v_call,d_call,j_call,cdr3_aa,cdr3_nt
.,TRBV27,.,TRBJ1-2,CASSQTANYGYTF,TGTGCCAGCAGCCAGACAGCGAACTATGGCTACACCTTC
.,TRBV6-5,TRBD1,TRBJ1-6,CASSPGQEGSPLHF,TGTGCCAGCAGTCCCGGACAGGAGGGTTCACCCCTCCACTTT
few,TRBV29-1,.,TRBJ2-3,CSVQGSTDTQYF,TGCAGCGTTCAGGGTAGCACAGATACGCAGTATTTT
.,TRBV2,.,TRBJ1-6,CASSYGAASYNSPLHF,TGTGCCAGCAGCTATGGGGCCGCTAGCTATAATTCACCCCTCCACTTT
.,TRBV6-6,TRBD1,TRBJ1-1,CASSRDRGRGNTEAFF,TGTGCCAGCAGCCGGGACAGGGGCAGGGGGAACACTGAAGCTTTCTTT
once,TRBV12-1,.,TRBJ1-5,CASSFVSQPQHF,TGTGCCAGCAGCTTTGTTAGTCAGCCCCAGCATTTT
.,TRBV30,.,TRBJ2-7,CAWSGWQAGYEQYF,TGTGCCTGGAGTGGTTGGCAGGCTGGCTACGAGCAGTACTTC
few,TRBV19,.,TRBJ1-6,CASSPRLDSYNSPLHF,TGTGCCAGTAGTCCCCGACTGGACTCCTATAATTCACCCCTCCACTTT
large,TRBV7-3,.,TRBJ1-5,CASSQGGSNQPQHF,TGTGCCAGCAGCCAAGGCGGAAGCAATCAGCCCCAGCATTTT
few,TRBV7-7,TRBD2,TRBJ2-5,CASSSGLAGSYQETQYF,TGTGCCAGCAGCTCGGGGCTAGCGGGCTCATACCAAGAGACCCAGTACTTC
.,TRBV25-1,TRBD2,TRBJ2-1,CASTPPSGAYNEQFF,TGTGCCAGTACTCCCCCTAGCGGAGCATACAATGAGCAGTTCTTC
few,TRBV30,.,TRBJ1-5,CAWSVLSGGQPQHF,TGTGCCTGGAGTGTACTGTCGGGAGGGCAGCCCCAGCATTTT
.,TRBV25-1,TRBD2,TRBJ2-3,CASSETSGDFTDTQYF,TGTGCCAGCAGTGAGACTAGCGGGGATTTCACAGATACGCAGTATTTT
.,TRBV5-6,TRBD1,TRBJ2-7,CASSQWLLQGTIEQYF,TGTGCCAGCAGCCAGTGGTTGTTACAGGGGACCATCGAGCAGTACTTC
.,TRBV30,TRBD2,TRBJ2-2,CAWSGLAVITGELFF,TGTGCCTGGAGTGGTCTAGCGGTTATCACCGGGGAGCTGTTTTTT
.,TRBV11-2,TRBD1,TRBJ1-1,CASSLSGGTEAFF,TGTGCCAGCAGCTTATCAGGGGGCACTGAAGCTTTCTTT
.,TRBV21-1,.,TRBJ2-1,CASSTGQGWNEQFF,TGTGCCAGCAGCACGGGACAGGGATGGAATGAGCAGTTCTTC
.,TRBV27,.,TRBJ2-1,CASSLGNEQFF,TGTGCCAGCAGTTTAGGCAATGAGCAGTTCTTC
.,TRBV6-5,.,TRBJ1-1,CASSYSRAVETEAFF,TGTGCCAGCAGTTACTCGAGGGCGGTTGAGACTGAAGCTTTCTTT
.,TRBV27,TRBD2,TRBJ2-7,CASSPGLAGVGYEQYF,TGTGCCAGCAGTCCGGGACTAGCGGGGGTTGGCTACGAGCAGTACTTC
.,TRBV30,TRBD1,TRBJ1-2,CAWSPDRGGDGCTF,TGTGCCTGGAGTCCGGACAGGGGAGGTGATGGCTGCACCTTC
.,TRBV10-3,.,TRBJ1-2,CAISESDLYGYTF,TGTGCCATCAGTGAGTCGGACCTTTATGGCTACACCTTC
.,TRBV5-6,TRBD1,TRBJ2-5,CASSFYQGDIQETQYF,TGTGCCAGCAGCTTCTATCAGGGGGACATTCAAGAGACCCAGTACTTC
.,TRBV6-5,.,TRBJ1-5,CATKRALTANQPQHF,TGTGCCACTAAGCGGGCACTGACAGCAAATCAGCCCCAGCATTTT
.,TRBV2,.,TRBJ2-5,CASSGGQGQTQYF,TGTGCCAGCAGTGGAGGGCAGGGGCAGACCCAGTACTTC
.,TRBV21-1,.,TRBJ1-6,CASSKEGQLNSPLHF,TGTGCCAGCAGCAAAGAGGGACAGCTAAATTCACCCCTCCACTTT
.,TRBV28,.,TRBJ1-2,CASSLTGRGYTF,TGTGCCAGCAGTCTCACAGGGCGTGGCTACACCTTC
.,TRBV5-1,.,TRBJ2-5,CASSRARDPQETQYF,TGCGCCAGCAGCCGGGCACGGGACCCACAAGAGACCCAGTACTTC
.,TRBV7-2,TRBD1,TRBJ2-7,CASSHDRGPREQYF,TGTGCCAGCAGCCACGACAGGGGGCCCCGGGAGCAGTACTTC
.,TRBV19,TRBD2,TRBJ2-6,CASSAPGLSGANVLTF,TGTGCCAGTAGTGCGCCGGGACTATCTGGGGCCAACGTCCTGACTTTC
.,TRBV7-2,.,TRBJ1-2,CASSPLPGTRVDGYTF,TGTGCCAGCAGCCCCCTCCCGGGGACGAGGGTCGATGGCTACACCTTC
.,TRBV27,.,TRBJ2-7,CASAYSGVYEQYF,TGTGCCAGCGCGTACTCAGGGGTATACGAGCAGTACTTC
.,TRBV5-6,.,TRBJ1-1,CASSLPGINTEAFF,TGTGCCAGCAGCTTGCCAGGGATTAACACTGAAGCTTTCTTT
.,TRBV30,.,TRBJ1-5,CAWSPGNQPQHF,TGTGCCTGGAGTCCTGGTAATCAGCCCCAGCATTTT
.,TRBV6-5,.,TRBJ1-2,CASSYNRVDGYTF,TGCGCCAGCAGTTACAACAGGGTGGATGGCTACACCTTC
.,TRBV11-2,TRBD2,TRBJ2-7,CASSLAGGEQYF,TGTGCCAGCAGCTTAGCGGGGGGAGAGCAGTACTTC
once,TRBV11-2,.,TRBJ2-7,CASSLDPGDEQYF,TGTGCCAGCAGCTTAGATCCCGGGGACGAGCAGTACTTC
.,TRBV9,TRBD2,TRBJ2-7,CASSGGLAGVYEQYF,TGTGCCAGCAGCGGGGGACTAGCGGGCGTCTACGAGCAGTACTTC
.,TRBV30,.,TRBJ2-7,CAWSGAYEQYF,TGTGCCTGGAGTGGGGCCTACGAGCAGTACTTC
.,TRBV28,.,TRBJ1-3,CASSVQGGGNTIYF,TGTGCCAGCAGTGTACAGGGAGGAGGAAACACCATATATTTT
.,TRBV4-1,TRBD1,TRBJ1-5,CASSLEDRADQPQHF,TGCGCCAGCAGCCTCGAGGACAGGGCGGATCAGCCCCAGCATTTT
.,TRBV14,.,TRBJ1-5,CASSPSRVTQPQHF,TGTGCCAGCAGCCCTAGCAGGGTTACTCAGCCCCAGCATTTT
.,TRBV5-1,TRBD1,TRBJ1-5,CASSQKQGEHQPQHF,TGCGCCAGCAGCCAGAAACAGGGGGAACATCAGCCCCAGCATTTT
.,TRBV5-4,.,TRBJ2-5,CASSFTAGQETQYF,TGTGCCAGCAGCTTCACCGCAGGCCAAGAGACCCAGTACTTC
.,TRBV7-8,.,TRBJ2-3,CASSFERWRQVTDTQYF,TGTGCCAGCAGCTTCGAGAGGTGGAGACAGGTCACAGATACGCAGTATTTT
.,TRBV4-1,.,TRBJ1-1,CASSRGHNTEAFF,TGCGCCAGCAGCCGCGGACACAACACTGAAGCTTTCTTT
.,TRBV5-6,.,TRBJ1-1,CASSLMGDLEAFF,TGTGCCAGCAGCTTGATGGGGGACCTAGAAGCTTTCTTT
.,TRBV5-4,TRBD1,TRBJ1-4,CASSLATGGDEKLFF,TGTGCCAGCAGCCTAGCTACAGGGGGCGATGAAAAACTGTTTTTT
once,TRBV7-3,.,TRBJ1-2,CASSLSQGTHGYTF,TGTGCCAGCAGCCTAAGTCAGGGAACACATGGCTACACCTTC
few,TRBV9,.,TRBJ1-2,CASSVVNVKSGYTF,TGTGCCAGCAGCGTAGTAAACGTGAAGAGTGGCTACACCTTC
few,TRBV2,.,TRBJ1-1,CASSGATEAFF,TGTGCCAGCAGTGGTGCCACTGAAGCTTTCTTT
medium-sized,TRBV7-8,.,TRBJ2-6,CASSTYNSGANVLTF,TGTGCCAGCAGCACGTATAACTCTGGGGCCAACGTCCTGACTTTC
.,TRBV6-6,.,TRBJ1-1,CASSRVRDTEAFF,TGTGCCAGCAGCAGGGTAAGAGACACTGAAGCTTTCTTT
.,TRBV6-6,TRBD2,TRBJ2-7,CASSYSTSLTSYEQYF,TGTGCCAGCAGTTACTCGACTAGCCTTACCTCCTACGAGCAGTACTTC